The 18 T cell receptor beta chains below were found in one sample sequenced in a study of response to subunit inactivated influenza vaccine. Using its own MiXCR run on the RT-PCR reads, TCRdb lists one record per CDR3 protein. The table records roughly 190,000 distinct CDR3 sequences, about 12% of them present only once. Another study also made use of these data, one on T cells expressing NK-cell markers. That investigation notes: Libraries used 5'RACE template switching adding universal primer site and UMIs.

Here the sequenced sample was CD8+ T cells sorted from PBMCs, taken roughly 13 days after vaccination. The receptors come from a man aged 45-60 years who received an inactivated influenza vaccine.

CDR3 in amino acids: CSARDRRHENTIYF. CDR3 nucleotides: TGCAGTGCTAGAGACCGCAGGCACGAAAACACCATATATTTT. The chain recombines TRBV20-1 with TRBJ1-3, with D uncertain. Germline V gene data show CDR1 as DFQATT and CDR2 as SNEGSKA (reference sequence). The CDR3 is made up of 14 amino acids. Trimming took 0 bases from V and 6 from J, leaving 12 bases between them.

The sample holds a few counts of this clonotype. The chain has TRBV6-5 and TRBJ1-1; 8 positions match TRBD1. The CDR3 has 14 amino acids. The V gene's germline CDR1 is MNHEY and CDR2 SVGAGI. J was trimmed by 5 bases and V by 1 base; bases with no gene match: 3. The CDR3 spells CASSYYTGGTEAFF. The DNA for the CDR3 is TGTGCCAGCAGTTACTATACAGGGGGGACTGAAGCTTTCTTT.

The CDR3 DNA sequence: TGTGCCAGGAGCCCCGGGCCCACTGGAGAGCAGTACTTC. Residues: CARSPGPTGEQYF. The J gene is TRBJ2-7, the V gene TRBV7-9, with D unclear. This CDR3 is built from 13 residues. The V and J ends lost 9 bases and 7 bases respectively, with 19 bases between them. Germline CDR1 and CDR2: SEHNR and FQNEAQ (reference sequence).

This chain joins TRBV9 and TRBJ2-7, with a possible D match to TRBD1 (6 bases). Looked up from germline, CDR1 is SGDLS and CDR2 is YYNGEE. The CDR3 is 13 residues long. Between the trimmed V and J ends, which lost 0 bases and 6 bases, there was a span of 10 bases. The CDR3 loop is CASSVGQGSEQYF. CDR3 sequence (DNA): TGTGCCAGCAGCGTAGGCCAGGGGAGCGAGCAGTACTTC.

This clonotype was seen only a few times. The V call is TRBV29-1, the J call TRBJ1-5; 9 nucleotides match TRBD1. With 6 bases clipped from V and 5 bases from J, the junction kept 5 bases outside the gene matches. This CDR3 region has 13 residues. The germline gives CDR1 SQVTM, CDR2 ANQGSEA. The CDR3 region has the DNA TGCAGCGTCGGGACAGGGTACCATCAGCCCCAGCATTTT. The encoded protein is CSVGTGYHQPQHF.

J is TRBJ1-5 and V is TRBV28, with D unresolved. Germline lookup yields CDR1 MDHEN and CDR2 SYDVKM. With 6 bases removed from V and 2 bases from J, the gap between germline ends came to 11 bases. The CDR3 covers 14 residues. The CDR3 loop reads CASSLTWGNQPQHF. Written as DNA, the CDR3 is TGTGCCAGCAGCCTGACCTGGGGCAATCAGCCCCAGCATTTT. Variable domain in full (rest from reference TRBV28 and TRBJ1-5): DVKVTQSSRYLVKRTGEKVFLECVQDMDHENMFWYRQDPGLGLRLIYFSYDVKMKEKGDIPEGYSVSREKKERFSLILESASTNQTSMYLCASSLTWGNQPQHFGDGTRLSIL.

This clonotype was seen more than once but under ten times. This chain joins TRBV7-9 and TRBJ2-1, with 7 bases matching TRBD2. V shed 5 bases and J 4 bases; nucleotides not matched to a gene: 11. The length of the CDR3 is 16 residues. CDR1 SEHNR and CDR2 FQNEAQ come from the germline V gene (reference sequence). CDR3 coding DNA: TGTGCCAGCAGCCCCGCCGGGGGGATCCGTTACAATGAGCAGTTCTTC. It specifies CASSPAGGIRYNEQFF.

This clonotype has just a few counts. The chain has TRBV6-1 and TRBJ2-5; TRBD1 might be the D (6 bases). Germline V gene sequence: CDR1 MNHNS, CDR2 SASEGT. With 6 bases removed from V and 5 bases from J, the gap between germline ends came to 19 bases. This CDR3 contains 15 residues. Here the CDR3 DNA reads TGTGCCAGCAGAACATACGAAGACAGGCCGGAGACCCAGTACTTC. It translates to CASRTYEDRPETQYF.

This clonotype was detected only a few times. This chain connects TRBV13 to TRBJ1-2; 9 positions match TRBD1. Trimming removed 5 bases from V and 10 bases from J; junction bases left unmatched: 11. This CDR3 region has 14 residues. Germline values: CDR1 PRHDT, CDR2 FYEKMQ (reference sequence). The DNA for the CDR3 is TGTGCCAGCAGCCTCGCCTTGCGGGACAGGGTCTACACCTTC. Its protein product is CASSLALRDRVYTF.

The chain employs TRBV12-3 or TRBV12-4 and TRBJ1-1; weak D call: TRBD1 (6 bases). The ends were cut back, 5 bases at V and 0 bases at J, with 13 bases in the middle. There are 15 residues in the CDR3. The CDR3 sequence is CASSPHRAMNTEAFF. In nucleotides, the CDR3 is TGTGCCAGCAGTCCACACAGGGCAATGAACACTGAAGCTTTCTTT.

A few counts support this clonotype. This chain joins TRBV23-1 and TRBJ2-4; 9 bases fit TRBD1. TRBV23-1 is reported as an ORF; its role is uncertain. V was clipped by 2 bases and J by 1 base; unmatched bases: 9. This CDR3 contains 18 residues. The CDR3 spells CASSQLLGQGFAKNIQYF. The CDR3 region has the DNA TGCGCCAGCAGTCAACTCCTAGGACAGGGGTTTGCCAAAAACATTCAGTACTTC.

This clonotype has more than one count but fewer than ten. V and J are TRBV16 and TRBJ1-1; 8 bases match TRBD1. Germline V lookup: CDR1 KGHSY, CDR2 FQNENV. V lost 4 bases and J lost 1; bases outside the gene matches: 5. This CDR3 spans 15 amino acids. The CDR3 DNA follows: TGTGCCAGCAGCCCGCCAGGGGGCCCGAACACTGAAGCTTTCTTT. This encodes CASSPPGGPNTEAFF. Full variable domain (outside the CDR3, taken from reference TRBV16 and TRBJ1-1): GEEVAQTPKHLVRGEGQKAKLYCAPIKGHSYVFWYQQVLKNEFKFLISFQNENVFDETGMPKERFSAKCLPNSPCSLEIQATKLEDSAVYFCASSPPGGPNTEAFFGQGTRLTVV.

The sample holds many counts of this clonotype. The rearrangement joins TRBV9 to TRBJ2-1; 11 bases fit TRBD2. The ends lost 3 bases at V and 5 bases at J; junction bases unmatched: 7. Germline CDR1 and CDR2: SGDLS and YYNGEE. This CDR3 is 16 amino acids long. CDR3: CASSGTGTSGHNEQFF. The CDR3 DNA sequence: TGTGCCAGCAGCGGTACGGGGACTAGCGGCCACAATGAGCAGTTCTTC.

The rearrangement uses TRBV4-3 and TRBJ2-7; 8 bases align to TRBD1. The CDR3 consists of 16 residues. Germline V CDR1 and CDR2: LGHNA, YSLEER. Trimming at V came to 3 bases and at J to 4 bases, leaving 11 bases not matched to a gene. CDR3 nucleotides: TGCGCCAGCAGCCAGGACAGGGCCAGCGGGTTGTACGAGCAGTACTTC. It is translated as CASSQDRASGLYEQYF.

This clonotype was detected a few times. The rearrangement uses TRBV4-3 and TRBJ1-6; 7 nucleotides align to TRBD1. The V gene's germline CDR1 is LGHNA and CDR2 YSLEER. The CDR3 is 18 amino acids. V dropped 2 bases and J dropped 4; count of bases not matched to a gene: 11. CDR3 DNA: TGCGCCAGCAGCCAAATTGTCCCGCCGGGACAGTATAATTCACCCCTCCACTTT. It codes for CASSQIVPPGQYNSPLHF.

The rearrangement joins TRBV14 to TRBJ2-1; D uncertain. The CDR3 runs to 15 residues. The V end was cut by 4 bases, the J end by 8 bases, with 18 bases between. Germline V CDR1 and CDR2: SGHDN, FVKESK. The CDR3 DNA reads TGTGCCAGCAGCCGCCTTAGAAGGCCCTCAGATGAGCAGTTCTTC. Its protein is CASSRLRRPSDEQFF.

This clonotype occurred a few times. The J gene is TRBJ2-1, the V gene TRBV27; D gene ambiguous. CDR1 is MNHEY, CDR2 SMNVEV, per germline (reference sequence). The CDR3 has 13 amino acids. Trimming left V 3 bases short and J 4 bases short, with 7 bases between. CDR3 protein: CASSFDLYNEQFF. The CDR3 region has the DNA TGTGCCAGCAGTTTTGATTTATACAATGAGCAGTTCTTC.

This clonotype has more than one count but fewer than ten. The gene calls are TRBV9 and TRBJ2-5; either TRBD1 or TRBD2 may fit D (5 bases each). Germline CDR1 reads SGDLS; CDR2 reads YYNGEE. Trimming pared 0 bases from V and 1 base from J, leaving 10 bases between. This CDR3 spans 15 amino acids. CDR3: CASSVGGAGQETQYF. The CDR3 nucleotides read TGTGCCAGCAGCGTAGGGGGCGCGGGCCAAGAGACCCAGTACTTC.